This entry lists 20 T cell receptor beta chains sequenced from one sample in a study of T cell responses to AZD1222 COVID-19 vaccine. The method was immunoSEQ multiplex PCR; TCRdb's version includes in-frame clones alone and lacks a portion of them. The sample consists of about 140,000 clones, roughly 90% of them appearing once. The sequencing used peripheral blood, collected on day 0 of AZD1222 vaccination. These receptors were obtained from an adult in good health.

This clone was detected only once. The J gene is TRBJ2-7, the V gene TRBV5-4; 7 positions agree with TRBD2. Looked up from germline, CDR1 is SGHNT and CDR2 is YYREEE (reference sequence). The CDR3 spans 14 residues. The V segment lost 4 bases and the J segment 2 bases; nucleotides outside the gene matches: 6. CDR3 in amino acids: CASSASGGAYEQYF. In DNA, the CDR3 is TGTGCCAGCAGCGCTAGCGGAGGGGCCTACGAGCAGTACTTC.

This clone has just one count. This chain connects TRBV19 to TRBJ1-1; weak D call: TRBD1 (5 bases). Trimming removed 7 bases from V and 1 base from J, with 13 bases in between. Germline CDR1 is LNHDA and CDR2 is SQIVND (reference sequence). The CDR3 sequence is 14 residues long. The CDR3, as DNA: TGTGCCAGTAATCCCAGGGTAGAGAACACTGAAGCTTTCTTT. As protein: CASNPRVENTEAFF.

This chain joins TRBV28 and TRBJ1-5; 8 nucleotides agree with TRBD1. The CDR3 spans 15 residues. Germline V gives CDR1 MDHEN, CDR2 SYDVKM. V dropped 6 bases and J dropped 7; count of bases not matched to a gene: 11. CDR3 sequence reads: CASSTGGVEGQPQHF. CDR3 in DNA: TGTGCCAGCAGCACAGGGGGGGTTGAAGGACAGCCCCAGCATTTT.

This clone was observed a handful of times. The chain combines TRBV6-2 or TRBV6-3 with TRBJ1-2; D ambiguous. Per germline, CDR1 MNHEY and CDR2 SVGEGT. Deletions cut 2 bases from V and 6 bases from J, with 7 bases between. This CDR3 region has 12 residues. Written as DNA, the CDR3 is TGTGCCAGCAGTTACCGATTGGATGGCTACACCTTC. As protein: CASSYRLDGYTF.

This chain links TRBV4-3 with TRBJ2-6; perhaps TRBD2 as D (5 bases). This CDR3 is built from 15 residues. Germline CDR1 reads LGHNA; CDR2 reads YSLEER. V was cut by 4 bases and J by 0 bases, with 7 bases left in between. CDR3 sequence (DNA): TGCGCCAGCAGCCGAGGGAGCTCTGGGGCCAACGTCCTGACTTTC. This encodes CASSRGSSGANVLTF.

The CDR3 coding sequence is TGTGCCAGCAGCTTGGAGGCAGCTGGGGGTGTTGAGCAGTTCTTC. The encoded protein is CASSLEAAGGVEQFF. V and J are TRBV5-6 and TRBJ2-1; D assignment may be TRBD1 or TRBD2 (5 bases each). CDR1 is SGHDT, CDR2 YYEEEE, per germline. The CDR3 is 15 residues long. V gave up 0 bases and J gave up 9 bases, with 16 bases separating them. Variable domain in full (rest from reference TRBV5-6 and TRBJ2-1): DAGVTQSPTHLIKTRGQQVTLRCSPKSGHDTVSWYQQALGQGPQFIFQYYEEEERQRGNFPDRFSGHQFPNYSSELNVNALLLGDSALYLCASSLEAAGGVEQFFGPGTRLTVL.

Regarding this clone: The same CDR3 arises from other DNA sequences in this sample as well. The chain joins TRBV7-2 to TRBJ1-1; possibly TRBD1 for D (5 bases). The V end lost 2 bases, the J end lost 6 bases, and 13 bases lay between the germline ends. The CDR3 is 14 amino acids. Germline lookup yields CDR1 SGHTA and CDR2 FQGNSA. The CDR3 bases are TGTGCCAGCAGCTTAATGTCGGGGCCTGCTGAAGCTTTCTTT. Amino acids: CASSLMSGPAEAFF.

This clone was seen just once. The chain employs TRBV2 and TRBJ2-2; possibly TRBD1 for D (6 bases). This CDR3 spans 17 amino acids. V was shortened by 0 bases and J by 5 bases, with 16 bases between the two germline ends. Germline V lookup: CDR1 SNHLY, CDR2 FYNNEI. CDR3 loop: CASSEAGRGPGTGELFF. For the CDR3, the DNA is TGTGCCAGCAGTGAAGCTGGCAGGGGTCCGGGTACCGGGGAGCTGTTTTTT. Based on the CDR3 plus reference TRBV2 and TRBJ2-2, the full variable domain is EPEVTQTPSHQVTQMGQEVILRCVPISNHLYFYWYRQILGQKVEFLVSFYNNEISEKSEIFDDQFSVERPDGSNFTLKIRSTKLEDSAMYFCASSEAGRGPGTGELFFGEGSRLTVL.

The chain carries TRBV11-1 and TRBJ2-1; weak D call: TRBD2 (5 bases). Germline V gene lookup returns CDR1 SGHAT and CDR2 FQDESV (reference sequence). The CDR3 is 14 residues long. The V and J ends lost 2 bases and 5 bases respectively, with 10 bases between them. Here the CDR3 DNA reads TGTGCCAGCAGCTTAATGGGAGTAGACAATGAGCAGTTCTTC. This sequence encodes CASSLMGVDNEQFF.

The chain carries TRBV27 and TRBJ2-4; no clear D. Deletions cut 2 bases from V and 0 bases from J, with 8 bases between. There are 15 residues in the CDR3. The germline gives CDR1 MNHEY, CDR2 SMNVEV (reference sequence). The CDR3 DNA follows: TGTGCCAGCAGTTTAGAAGAACTAGCCAAAAACATTCAGTACTTC. Amino acids: CASSLEELAKNIQYF.

The chain uses TRBV24-1 and TRBJ2-7; tentatively, D is TRBD1 (6 bases). Germline V gives CDR1 KGHDR, CDR2 SFDVKD. The V and J ends lost 3 bases and 2 bases respectively, with 16 bases between them. CDR3 length equals 16 residues. CDR3 amino acids: CATSDPRAQGPYEQYF. The CDR3 DNA is TGTGCCACCAGTGATCCTCGCGCACAGGGCCCCTACGAGCAGTACTTC.

CDR3 sequence (DNA): TGTGCCAGCAACATCTACAGGGGCAACTATGGCTACACCTTC. Its protein is CASNIYRGNYGYTF. The chain joins TRBV11-2 to TRBJ1-2; TRBD1 matches at 7 bases. The CDR3 spans 14 residues. Per germline, CDR1 SGHAT and CDR2 FQNNGV. With V trimmed by 7 bases and J by 2 bases, 7 bases remained unmatched.

J is TRBJ2-7 and V is TRBV4-2, with TRBD1 matching 7 bases. The CDR3 loop spans 15 amino acids. Unmatched junction bases numbered 5, after V lost 0 bases and J lost 3 bases. Germline values: CDR1 LGHNA, CDR2 YNFKEQ. This CDR3 is CASSQEPGQSYEQYF. The DNA for the CDR3 is TGTGCCAGCAGCCAAGAACCGGGACAGAGCTACGAGCAGTACTTC.

The V call is TRBV6-5, the J call TRBJ2-1, with D unclear. Trimming removed 6 bases at V and 9 bases at J, with 15 bases between. This CDR3 has 13 amino acids. The germline CDR1 and CDR2 sequences are MNHEY and SVGAGI. CDR3 amino acids: CASRQRDLGEQFF. In nucleotides, the CDR3 is TGTGCCAGCAGGCAGCGCGACTTAGGTGAGCAGTTCTTC.

This CDR3 is CASSPDRRFRTNEKLFF. The DNA of the CDR3 is TGCGCCAGCAGCCCGGACAGGCGGTTCAGAACTAATGAAAAACTGTTTTTT. The rearrangement uses TRBV5-1 and TRBJ1-4; TRBD1 matches 7 bases. The CDR3 runs 17 residues. V trimming: 4 bases; J trimming: 1 base; junction bases outside the gene matches: 10. Germline V gives CDR1 SGHRS, CDR2 YFSETQ. The full variable domain, completed using reference TRBV5-1 and TRBJ1-4, is KAGVTQTPRYLIKTRGQQVTLSCSPISGHRSVSWYQQTPGQGLQFLFEYFSETQRNKGNFPGRFSGRQFSNSRSEMNVSTLELGDSALYLCASSPDRRFRTNEKLFFGSGTQLSVL.

The chain recombines TRBV6-5 with TRBJ2-2; D call uncertain. Deletions cut 7 bases from V and 8 bases from J, with 8 bases between. CDR3 length equals 11 residues. Per germline, CDR1 MNHEY and CDR2 SVGAGI. The CDR3 sequence is CASTQGGELFF. CDR3 nucleotide sequence: TGTGCCAGCACTCAAGGGGGGGAGCTGTTTTTT.

In its sample, this clone was seen a few times. The chain couples TRBV28 to TRBJ2-5; 9 bases map to TRBD2. Losses at the gene ends were 2 bases for V and 13 bases for J; bases not matched to a gene: 5. Germline assignment: CDR1 MDHEN and CDR2 SYDVKM. The CDR3 sequence is 12 residues long. CDR3 loop: CASSLEAGGRYF. CDR3 nucleotide sequence: TGTGCCAGCAGTTTAGAAGCGGGGGGCAGGTACTTC.

V gene TRBV19 combines with J gene TRBJ2-5; 9 bases map to TRBD1. CDR3 length: 14 residues. The junction had 7 bases not matched to a gene; V was cut back by 6 bases and J by 5 bases. Per germline, CDR1 LNHDA and CDR2 SQIVND (reference sequence). CDR3 DNA: TGTGCCAGTAGCCAGGGACAGGGTGGTGAGACCCAGTACTTC. Its translation: CASSQGQGGETQYF. The full variable domain, completed using reference TRBV19 and TRBJ2-5, is DGGITQSPKYLFRKEGQNVTLSCEQNLNHDAMYWYRQDPGQGLRLIYYSQIVNDFQKGDIAEGYSVSREKKESFPLTVTSAQKNPTAFYLCASSQGQGGETQYFGPGTRLLVL.

The J gene is TRBJ1-6, the V gene TRBV13, with D possibly being TRBD1 (5 bases). The length of the CDR3 is 15 residues. In germline, CDR1 is PRHDT, CDR2 FYEKMQ (reference sequence). Trimming pared 0 bases from V and 9 bases from J, leaving 12 bases between. For the CDR3, the DNA is TGTGCCAGCAGCTTAGGGAGGTCGGGGGGTTCACCCCTCCACTTT. Translated: CASSLGRSGGSPLHF.

The rearrangement links TRBV30 to TRBJ2-3; TRBD2 agrees at 10 bases. The trim removed 2 bases at V and 4 bases at J, leaving 0 bases unmatched. This CDR3 has 13 residues. CDR1 is GTSNPN, CDR2 SVGIG, per germline (reference sequence). CDR3 nucleotides: TGTGCCTGGAGTCTAGCGGGGGCAGATACGCAGTATTTT. Translation gives CAWSLAGADTQYF.